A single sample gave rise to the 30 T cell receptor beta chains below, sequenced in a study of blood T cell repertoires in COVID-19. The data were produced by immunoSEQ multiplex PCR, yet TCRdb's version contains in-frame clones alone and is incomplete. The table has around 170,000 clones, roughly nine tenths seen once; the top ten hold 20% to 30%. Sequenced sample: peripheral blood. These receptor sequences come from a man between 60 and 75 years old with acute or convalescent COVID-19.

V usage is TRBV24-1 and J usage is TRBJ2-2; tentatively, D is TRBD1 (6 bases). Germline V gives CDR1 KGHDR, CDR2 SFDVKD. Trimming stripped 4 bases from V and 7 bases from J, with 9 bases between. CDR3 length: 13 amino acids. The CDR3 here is CATSEGAGGELFF. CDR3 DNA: TGTGCCACCAGTGAGGGGGCTGGCGGGGAGCTGTTTTTT.

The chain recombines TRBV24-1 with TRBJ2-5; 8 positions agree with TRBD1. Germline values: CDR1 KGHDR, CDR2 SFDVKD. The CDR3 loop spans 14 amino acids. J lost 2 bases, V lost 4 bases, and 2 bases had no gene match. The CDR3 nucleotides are TGTGCCACCAGTGACCGGACAGGGCAAGAGACCCAGTACTTC. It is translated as CATSDRTGQETQYF.

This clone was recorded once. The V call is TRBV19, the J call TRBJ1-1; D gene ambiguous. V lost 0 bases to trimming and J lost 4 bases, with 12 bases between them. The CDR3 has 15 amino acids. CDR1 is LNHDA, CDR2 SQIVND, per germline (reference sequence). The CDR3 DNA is TGTGCCAGTAGTATAGATCCTTCCAGTATCACTGAAGCTTTCTTT. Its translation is CASSIDPSSITEAFF.

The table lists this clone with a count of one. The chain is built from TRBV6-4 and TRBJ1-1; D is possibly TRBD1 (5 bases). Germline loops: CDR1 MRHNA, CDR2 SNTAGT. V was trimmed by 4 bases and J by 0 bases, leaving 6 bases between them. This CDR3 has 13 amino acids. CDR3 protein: CASSAQVNTEAFF. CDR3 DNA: TGTGCCAGCAGTGCACAGGTGAACACTGAAGCTTTCTTT.

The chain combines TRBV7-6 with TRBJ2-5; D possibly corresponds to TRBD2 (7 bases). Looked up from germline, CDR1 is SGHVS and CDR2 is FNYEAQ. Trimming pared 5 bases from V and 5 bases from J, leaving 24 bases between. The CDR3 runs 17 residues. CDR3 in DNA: TGTGCCAGCAGCCCCCGGGCGGGGGCCCCCCTGGGGGAGACCCAGTACTTC. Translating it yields CASSPRAGAPLGETQYF.

The CDR3 coding sequence is TGTGCCAGTAGTCCGACAGGGGTCTTCTATGGCTACACCTTC. Residues: CASSPTGVFYGYTF. This chain connects TRBV19 to TRBJ1-2; 8 bases are shared with TRBD1. This CDR3 comprises 14 residues. The germline V gene has CDR1 LNHDA and CDR2 SQIVND (reference sequence). V dropped 5 bases and J dropped 4; count of bases not matched to a gene: 6.

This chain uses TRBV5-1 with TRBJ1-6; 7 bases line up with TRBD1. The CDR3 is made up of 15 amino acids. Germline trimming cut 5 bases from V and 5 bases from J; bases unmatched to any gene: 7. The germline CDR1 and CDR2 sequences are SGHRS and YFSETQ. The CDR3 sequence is CASRTGQENNSPLHF. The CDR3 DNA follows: TGCGCCAGCAGGACCGGACAGGAGAATAATTCACCCCTCCACTTT.

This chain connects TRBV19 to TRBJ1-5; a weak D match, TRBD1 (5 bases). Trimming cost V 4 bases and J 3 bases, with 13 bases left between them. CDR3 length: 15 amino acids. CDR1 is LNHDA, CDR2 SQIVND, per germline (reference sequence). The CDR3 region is CASSTRPGLNQPQHF. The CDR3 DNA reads TGTGCCAGTAGTACCCGGCCAGGGCTCAATCAGCCCCAGCATTTT.

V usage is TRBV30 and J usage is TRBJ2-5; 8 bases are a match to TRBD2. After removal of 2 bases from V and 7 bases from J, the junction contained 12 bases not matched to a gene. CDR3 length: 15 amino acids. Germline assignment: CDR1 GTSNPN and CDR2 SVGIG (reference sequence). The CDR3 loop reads CAWSSIAGSGSTQYF. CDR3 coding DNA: TGTGCCTGGAGTTCCATAGCGGGGTCAGGGTCGACCCAGTACTTC.

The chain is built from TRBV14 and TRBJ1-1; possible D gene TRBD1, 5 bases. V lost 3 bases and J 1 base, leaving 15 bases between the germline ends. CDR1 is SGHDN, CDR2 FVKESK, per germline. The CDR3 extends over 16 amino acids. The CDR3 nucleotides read TGTGCCAGCAGCCACCTGGAAGGGGTGGAGAACACTGAAGCTTTCTTT. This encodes CASSHLEGVENTEAFF.

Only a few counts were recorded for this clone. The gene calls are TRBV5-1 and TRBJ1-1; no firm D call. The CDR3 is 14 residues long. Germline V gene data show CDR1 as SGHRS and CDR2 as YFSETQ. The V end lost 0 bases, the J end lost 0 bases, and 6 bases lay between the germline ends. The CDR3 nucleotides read TGCGCCAGCAGCTTGGAACCTATGAACACTGAAGCTTTCTTT. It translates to CASSLEPMNTEAFF.

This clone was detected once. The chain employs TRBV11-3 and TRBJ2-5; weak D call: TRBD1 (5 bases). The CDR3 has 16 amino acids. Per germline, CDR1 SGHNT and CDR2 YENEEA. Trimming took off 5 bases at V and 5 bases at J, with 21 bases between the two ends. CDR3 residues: CASSLRRGAQQETQYF. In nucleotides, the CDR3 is TGTGCCAGCAGCCTAAGAAGGGGCGCGCAACAGGAGACCCAGTACTTC.

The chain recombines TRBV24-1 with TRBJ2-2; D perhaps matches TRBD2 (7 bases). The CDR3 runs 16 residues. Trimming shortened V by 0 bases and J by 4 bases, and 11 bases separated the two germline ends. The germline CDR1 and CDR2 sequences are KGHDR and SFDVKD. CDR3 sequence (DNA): TGTGCCACCAGTGATTTGGGCGGGGGCCCCACCGGGGAGCTGTTTTTT. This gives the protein CATSDLGGGPTGELFF.

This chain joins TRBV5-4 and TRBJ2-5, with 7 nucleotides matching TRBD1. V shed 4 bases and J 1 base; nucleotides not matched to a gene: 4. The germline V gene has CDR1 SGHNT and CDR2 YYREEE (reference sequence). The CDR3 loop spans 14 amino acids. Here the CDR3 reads CASSHRTGQETQYF. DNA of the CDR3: TGTGCCAGCAGCCACAGGACAGGCCAAGAGACCCAGTACTTC. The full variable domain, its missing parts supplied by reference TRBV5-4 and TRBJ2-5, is ETGVTQSPTHLIKTRGQQVTLRCSSQSGHNTVSWYQQALGQGPQFIFQYYREEENGRGNFPPRFSGLQFPNYSSELNVNALELDDSALYLCASSHRTGQETQYFGPGTRLLVL.

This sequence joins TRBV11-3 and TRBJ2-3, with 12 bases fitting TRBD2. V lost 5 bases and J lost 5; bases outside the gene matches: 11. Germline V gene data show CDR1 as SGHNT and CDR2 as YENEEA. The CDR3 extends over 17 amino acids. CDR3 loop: CASSRTSGMNVGDTQYF. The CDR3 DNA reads TGTGCCAGCAGCCGGACTAGCGGGATGAATGTGGGAGATACGCAGTATTTT.

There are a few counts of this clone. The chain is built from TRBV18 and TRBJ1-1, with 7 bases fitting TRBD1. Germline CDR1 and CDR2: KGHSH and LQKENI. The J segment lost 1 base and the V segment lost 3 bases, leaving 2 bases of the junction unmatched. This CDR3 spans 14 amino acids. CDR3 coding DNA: TGTGCCAGCTCACCTCGACAGGGGAACACTGAAGCTTTCTTT. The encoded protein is CASSPRQGNTEAFF.

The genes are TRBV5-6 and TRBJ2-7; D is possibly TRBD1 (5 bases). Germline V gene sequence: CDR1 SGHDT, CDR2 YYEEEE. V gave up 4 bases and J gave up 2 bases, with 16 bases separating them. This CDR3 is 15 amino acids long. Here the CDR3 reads CASSREYTGPYEQYV. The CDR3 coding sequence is TGTGCCAGCAGCCGAGAGTACACAGGACCCTACGAGCAGTACGTC.

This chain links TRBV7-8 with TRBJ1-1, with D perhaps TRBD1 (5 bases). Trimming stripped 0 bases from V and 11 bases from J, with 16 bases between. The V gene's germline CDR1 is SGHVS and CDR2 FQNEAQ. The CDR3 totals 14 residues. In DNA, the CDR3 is TGTGCCAGCAGCTTAGCGAAGGAGGCAGGGAGGGCTTTCTTT. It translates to CASSLAKEAGRAFF.

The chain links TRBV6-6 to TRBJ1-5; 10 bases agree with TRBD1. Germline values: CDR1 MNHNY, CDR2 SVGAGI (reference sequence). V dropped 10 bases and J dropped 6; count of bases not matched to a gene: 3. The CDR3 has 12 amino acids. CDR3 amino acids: CATTGGTQPQHF. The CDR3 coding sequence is TGTGCCACGACAGGGGGCACTCAGCCCCAGCATTTT.

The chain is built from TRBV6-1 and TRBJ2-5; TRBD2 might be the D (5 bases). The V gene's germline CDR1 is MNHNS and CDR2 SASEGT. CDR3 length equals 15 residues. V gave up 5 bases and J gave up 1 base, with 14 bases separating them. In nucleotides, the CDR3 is TGTGCCAGCAGTTCCAGGACGGGGTTCCAAGAGACCCAGTACTTC. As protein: CASSSRTGFQETQYF.

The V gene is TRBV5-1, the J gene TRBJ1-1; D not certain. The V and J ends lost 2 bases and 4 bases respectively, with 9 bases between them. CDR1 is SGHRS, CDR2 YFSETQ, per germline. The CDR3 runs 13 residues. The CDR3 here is CASSFRPGTEAFF. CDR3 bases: TGCGCCAGCAGCTTTCGACCAGGCACTGAAGCTTTCTTT.

The CDR3, as DNA: TGTGCCAGTAGAGTGCAGGGGGCCGATGGAGGCACTGAAGCTTTCTTT. Its protein product is CASRVQGADGGTEAFF. This chain connects TRBV19 to TRBJ1-1; 8 bases are a match to TRBD1. The V gene's germline CDR1 is LNHDA and CDR2 SQIVND (reference sequence). V shed 6 bases, J shed 4 bases, and the junction held 13 bases outside the gene matches. The CDR3 covers 16 residues.

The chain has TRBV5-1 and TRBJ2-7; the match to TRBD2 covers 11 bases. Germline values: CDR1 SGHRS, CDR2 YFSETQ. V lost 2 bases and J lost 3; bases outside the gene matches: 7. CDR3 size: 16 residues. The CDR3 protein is CASSFRLAGIVYEQYF. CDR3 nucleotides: TGCGCCAGCAGCTTTCGACTAGCGGGAATAGTCTACGAGCAGTACTTC.

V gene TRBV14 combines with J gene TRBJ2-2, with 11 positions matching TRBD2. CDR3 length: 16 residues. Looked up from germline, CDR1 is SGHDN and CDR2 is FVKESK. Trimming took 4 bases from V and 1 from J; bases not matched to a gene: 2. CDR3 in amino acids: CASSPGTSGNTGELFF. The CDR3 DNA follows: TGTGCCAGCAGCCCCGGGACTAGCGGGAACACCGGGGAGCTGTTTTTT.

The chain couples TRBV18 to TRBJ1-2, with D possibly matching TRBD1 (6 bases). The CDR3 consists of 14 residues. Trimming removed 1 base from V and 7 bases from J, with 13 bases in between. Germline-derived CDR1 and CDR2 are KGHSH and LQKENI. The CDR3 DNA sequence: TGTGCCAGCTCACCACTGCGACAGGTCGTTGGCTACACCTTC. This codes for CASSPLRQVVGYTF.

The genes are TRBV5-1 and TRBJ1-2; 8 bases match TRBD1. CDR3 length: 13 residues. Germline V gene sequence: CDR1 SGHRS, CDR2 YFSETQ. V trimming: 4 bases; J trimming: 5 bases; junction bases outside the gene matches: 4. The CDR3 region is CASSDGQGYGYTF. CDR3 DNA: TGCGCCAGCAGCGATGGACAGGGTTATGGCTACACCTTC.

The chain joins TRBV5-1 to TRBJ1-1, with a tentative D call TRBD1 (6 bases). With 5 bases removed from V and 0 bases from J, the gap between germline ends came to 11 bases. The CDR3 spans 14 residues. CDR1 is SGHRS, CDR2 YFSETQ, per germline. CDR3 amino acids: CASRRQAVNTEAFF. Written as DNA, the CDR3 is TGCGCCAGCAGAAGACAGGCCGTGAACACTGAAGCTTTCTTT.

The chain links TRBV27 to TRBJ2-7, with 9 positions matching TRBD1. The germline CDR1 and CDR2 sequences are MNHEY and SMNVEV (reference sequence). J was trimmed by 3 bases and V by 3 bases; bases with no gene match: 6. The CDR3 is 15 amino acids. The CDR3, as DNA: TGTGCCAGCAGTTTGGCCGGGACAGGGCACTACGAGCAGTACTTC. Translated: CASSLAGTGHYEQYF.

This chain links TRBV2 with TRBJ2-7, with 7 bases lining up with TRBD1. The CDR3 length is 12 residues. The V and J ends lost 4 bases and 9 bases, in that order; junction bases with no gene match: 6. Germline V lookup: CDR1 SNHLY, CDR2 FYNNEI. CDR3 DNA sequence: TGTGCCAGCAGTGCACAGGGGCGGGTGCAGTACTTC. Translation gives CASSAQGRVQYF.

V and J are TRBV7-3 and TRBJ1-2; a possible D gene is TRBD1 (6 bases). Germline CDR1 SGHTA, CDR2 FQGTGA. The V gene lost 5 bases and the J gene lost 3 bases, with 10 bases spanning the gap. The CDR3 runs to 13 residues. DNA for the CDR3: TGTGCCAGCAGCCAAGGGGGTGACTATGGCTACACCTTC. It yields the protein CASSQGGDYGYTF. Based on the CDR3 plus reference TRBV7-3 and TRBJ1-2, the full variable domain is GAGVSQTPSNKVTEKGKYVELRCDPISGHTALYWYRQSLGQGPEFLIYFQGTGAADDSGLPNDRFFAVRPEGSVSTLKIQRTERGDSAVYLCASSQGGDYGYTFGSGTRLTVV.